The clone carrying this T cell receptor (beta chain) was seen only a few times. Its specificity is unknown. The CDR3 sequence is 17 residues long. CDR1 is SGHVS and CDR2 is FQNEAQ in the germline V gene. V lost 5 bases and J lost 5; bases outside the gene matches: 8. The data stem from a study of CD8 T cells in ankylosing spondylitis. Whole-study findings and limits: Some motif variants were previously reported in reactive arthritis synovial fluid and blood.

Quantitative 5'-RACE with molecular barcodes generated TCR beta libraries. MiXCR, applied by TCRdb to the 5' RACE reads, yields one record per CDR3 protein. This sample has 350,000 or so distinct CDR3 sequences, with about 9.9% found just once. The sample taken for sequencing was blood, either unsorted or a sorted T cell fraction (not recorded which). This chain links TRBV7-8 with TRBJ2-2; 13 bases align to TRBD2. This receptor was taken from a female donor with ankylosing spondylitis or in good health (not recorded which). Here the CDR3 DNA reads TGTGCCAGCAGCCCCAATACTAGCGGGAGGGGTACCGGGGAGCTGTTTTTT. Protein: CASSPNTSGRGTGELFF.